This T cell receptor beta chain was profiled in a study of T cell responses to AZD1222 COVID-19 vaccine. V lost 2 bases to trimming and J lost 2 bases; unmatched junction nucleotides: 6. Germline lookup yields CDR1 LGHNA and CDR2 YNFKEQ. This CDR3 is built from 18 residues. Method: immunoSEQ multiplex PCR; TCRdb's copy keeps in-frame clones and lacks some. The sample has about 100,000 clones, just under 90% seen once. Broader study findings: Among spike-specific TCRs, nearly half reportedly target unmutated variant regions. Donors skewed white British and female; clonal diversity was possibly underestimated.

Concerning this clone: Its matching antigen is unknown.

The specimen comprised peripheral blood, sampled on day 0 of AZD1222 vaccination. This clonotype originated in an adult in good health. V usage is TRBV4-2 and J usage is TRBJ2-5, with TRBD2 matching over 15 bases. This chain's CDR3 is CASSQHQGLAGGQETQYF. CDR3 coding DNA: TGTGCCAGCAGCCAACACCAGGGACTAGCGGGGGGTCAAGAGACCCAGTACTTC.